This is a list of T cell receptor beta chains from one sample in a study of T cell repertoires in cytomegalovirus infection. No antigen has been identified for these receptors. MiXCR was run by TCRdb on the reads, yielding one entry per CDR3 protein. The sample has tens of thousands of distinct CDR3 sequences, around 19% seen once. Sample: CD8+ T cells from cultured PBMCs, taken from culture after CMV antigen stimulation. These receptor sequences come from a human donor in good health (CMV status not recorded). Some clones in this sample may be carry-over from other donors' samples. CDR3s include the opening cysteine and the closing phenylalanine or tryptophan. The order of the fields is D gene, clone size, J gene, V gene, CDR3 DNA, CDR3 protein. D genes are given only for firm matches. Expanded clones are given a class, and other clones once, few, many or no size at all.

D: -
size: few
J: TRBJ2-7
V: TRBV7-6
DNA: TGTGCCAGCAGCACCGACAGAAAACAGTACTTC
CDR3: CASSTDRKQYF

D: TRBD2
size: few
J: TRBJ2-1
V: TRBV12-3/TRBV12-4
DNA: TGTGCCAGCCCTAAAGAAGCCGGGACTAGCTACAATGAGCAGTTCTTC
CDR3: CASPKEAGTSYNEQFF

D: -
size: -
J: TRBJ2-3
V: TRBV5-4
DNA: TGTGCCAGCAGCTCCCGGGACCAAGAACAGGATACGCAGTATTTT
CDR3: CASSSRDQEQDTQYF

D: -
size: few
J: TRBJ2-6
V: TRBV18
DNA: TGTGCCAGCTCACCACCGCCGGGAGCTGGGGCCAACGTCCTGACTTTC
CDR3: CASSPPPGAGANVLTF

D: -
size: few
J: TRBJ2-7
V: TRBV4-3
DNA: TGCGCCAGCAGCCAAGATCCGGGGGACTACGAGCAGTACTTC
CDR3: CASSQDPGDYEQYF

D: -
size: few
J: TRBJ1-5
V: TRBV6-1
DNA: TGTGCCAGCAGTGATATGGAACGCAATCAGCCCCAGCATTTT
CDR3: CASSDMERNQPQHF

D: -
size: few
J: TRBJ1-1
V: TRBV7-2
DNA: TGTGCCAGCAGCTTAGACCGACGGGGAACTGAAGCTTTCTTT
CDR3: CASSLDRRGTEAFF

D: -
size: -
J: TRBJ2-7
V: TRBV7-2
DNA: TGTGCCAACAACCTAGGGGGGGGGGAAGGCGACGAGCAGTACTTC
CDR3: CANNLGGGEGDEQYF

D: -
size: -
J: TRBJ1-1
V: TRBV6-6
DNA: TGTGCCAGCAGTTACTCTTTAAAGGGGGGCTACACTGAAGCTTTCTTT
CDR3: CASSYSLKGGYTEAFF

D: -
size: -
J: TRBJ1-3
V: TRBV29-1
DNA: TGCAGCGTTGAAGCAGGCTCTGGAAACACCATATATTTT
CDR3: CSVEAGSGNTIYF

D: TRBD1
size: -
J: TRBJ1-2
V: TRBV4-1
DNA: TGCGCCAGCAGCCAAGGCGGGTTTGGGGGGAGACAGGGGGCGCCTAACTATGGCTACACCTTC
CDR3: CASSQGGFGGRQGAPNYGYTF

D: -
size: few
J: TRBJ2-3
V: TRBV4-3
DNA: TGCGCCAGCAGCCAAGATTGGGGCGATTTTCCAGATACGCAGTATTTT
CDR3: CASSQDWGDFPDTQYF

D: TRBD1
size: many
J: TRBJ1-1
V: TRBV7-6
DNA: TGTGCCAGCAGGGACCGGGACAGGGGTAGGAACACTGAAGCTTTCTTT
CDR3: CASRDRDRGRNTEAFF

D: -
size: few
J: TRBJ2-3
V: TRBV7-9
DNA: TGTGCCAGCAGCTTAGCGGTAGGGTCAGATACGCAGTATTTT
CDR3: CASSLAVGSDTQYF

D: TRBD2
size: -
J: TRBJ2-2
V: TRBV6-5
DNA: TGTGCCAGCAGGGACGGGGGGACCGGGGAGCTGTTTTTT
CDR3: CASRDGGTGELFF

D: -
size: medium-sized
J: TRBJ2-7
V: TRBV2
DNA: TGTGCCAGAGGGACATGGAATAACGAGCAGTACTTC
CDR3: CARGTWNNEQYF

D: -
size: few
J: TRBJ2-7
V: TRBV4-1
DNA: TGCGCCAGCAGCCAAACATCGAGTTACGAGCAGTACTTC
CDR3: CASSQTSSYEQYF

D: TRBD2
size: few
J: TRBJ2-3
V: TRBV7-2
DNA: TGTGCCAGCAGCTTTAGCGGGCCCCCAGGGGATACGCAGTATTTT
CDR3: CASSFSGPPGDTQYF

D: -
size: -
J: TRBJ2-7
V: TRBV9
DNA: TGTGCCAGCAGCGTAGGGCAGGCGGCCTACGAGCAGTACTTC
CDR3: CASSVGQAAYEQYF

D: -
size: -
J: TRBJ2-6
V: TRBV28
DNA: TGTGCCAGTTTTGACCGTGGCGGGACCAACGTCCTGACTTTC
CDR3: CASFDRGGTNVLTF

D: -
size: few
J: TRBJ2-5
V: TRBV9
DNA: TGTGCCAGCAGCGCGGCCCCGACGGTGTCGATAATAGGCGAGACCCAGTACTTC
CDR3: CASSAAPTVSIIGETQYF

D: -
size: few
J: TRBJ2-7
V: TRBV7-8
DNA: TGTGCCAGCAGCCTGAGGGGCCCTGAAGGGGGATACGAGCAGTACTTC
CDR3: CASSLRGPEGGYEQYF

D: -
size: -
J: TRBJ1-6
V: TRBV7-2
DNA: TGTGCCAGCAGCCTTCGGGGCTCCTATAATTCACCCCTCCACTTT
CDR3: CASSLRGSYNSPLHF

D: -
size: few
J: TRBJ2-7
V: TRBV7-8
DNA: TGTGCCAGCAGCTTTTCGGGGTCCTACGAGCAGTACTTC
CDR3: CASSFSGSYEQYF

D: -
size: -
J: TRBJ2-7
V: TRBV11-2
DNA: TGTGCCAGCAGCCCAGACTCGGTCGAGCAGTACTTC
CDR3: CASSPDSVEQYF